What follows are 10 T cell receptor beta chains derived from one specimen sequenced in a study of blood T cell repertoires in COVID-19 (dated by TCRdb to between 2020 and 2021). The method was the immunoSEQ multiplex PCR assay. This is the immuneACCESS table as TCRdb keeps it, with only in-frame sequences that have V and J called. A part of the clones is gone; compared with another copy, unresolved V genes explain less than half, and the rest is unexplained. Counted in this sample were approximately 200,000 clones; about nine tenths of them appeared once. The ten biggest clones cover around 2.3% of the sample. The sequencing sample was made of peripheral blood. The receptors shown here come from an older man with active or convalescent COVID-19.

The CDR3 DNA reads TGCGCCAGCAGCGGAAAACAGGGCCCCGGGGAGCTGTTTTTT. It encodes CASSGKQGPGELFF. The rearrangement links TRBV5-1 to TRBJ2-2, with D possibly being TRBD1 (6 bases). Germline V gene sequence: CDR1 SGHRS, CDR2 YFSETQ. V was clipped by 4 bases and J by 6 bases, with 13 bases between them. This CDR3 is 14 amino acids long.

This chain uses TRBV5-4 with TRBJ2-5; weak D call: TRBD2 (5 bases). CDR3 size: 14 residues. V was pared by 0 bases and J by 3 bases, with 9 bases between. Germline V CDR1 and CDR2: SGHNT, YYREEE (reference sequence). The DNA for the CDR3 is TGTGCCAGCAGCTTGGATGCTAGCAAAGAGACCCAGTACTTC. This gives the protein CASSLDASKETQYF.

The chain joins TRBV6-2 or TRBV6-3 to TRBJ1-4; D is perhaps TRBD1 (6 bases). Deletions cut 5 bases from V and 6 bases from J, with 16 bases between. The length of the CDR3 is 15 residues. CDR1 and CDR2 from the germline V gene are MNHEY and SVGEGT. The CDR3 reads CASSRTDRKDEKLFF. The DNA for the CDR3 is TGTGCCAGCAGTAGAACCGACAGGAAGGATGAAAAACTGTTTTTT.

The chain recombines TRBV20-1 with TRBJ2-2, with 11 bases identical to TRBD2. There are 15 residues in the CDR3. Germline V gene sequence: CDR1 DFQATT, CDR2 SNEGSKA (reference sequence). With 3 bases clipped from V and 6 bases from J, the junction kept 6 bases outside the gene matches. CDR3 in DNA: TGCAGTGCTAGTCCTCTAGCGGGGGGATCCGGGGAGCTGTTTTTT. Protein sequence: CSASPLAGGSGELFF.

This chain uses TRBV5-6 with TRBJ2-7; TRBD2 matches 7 bases. The CDR3 is 13 amino acids. From germline, CDR1 is SGHDT and CDR2 YYEEEE. The trim removed 1 base at V and 4 bases at J, leaving 2 bases unmatched. The CDR3 here is CASSLTSEYEQYF. Written as DNA, the CDR3 is TGTGCCAGCAGCTTGACTAGCGAGTACGAGCAGTACTTC.

V is TRBV20-1 and J is TRBJ2-3, with TRBD1 as a possible D gene (6 bases). The CDR3 has 17 residues. CDR1 is DFQATT, CDR2 SNEGSKA, per germline (reference sequence). V lost 3 bases, J lost 4 bases, and 23 bases lay in between. CDR3 sequence (DNA): TGCAGTGCTAGTGGTCAGGGGCGTATTTTGGTCCCAGATACGCAGTATTTT. It translates to CSASGQGRILVPDTQYF.

The rearrangement uses TRBV6-5 and TRBJ2-7, with D possibly being TRBD2 (6 bases). The CDR3 is made up of 15 amino acids. Trimming cost V 3 bases and J 7 bases, with 19 bases left between them. Germline lookup yields CDR1 MNHEY and CDR2 SVGAGI. CDR3: CASSYSLFGTAEQYF. The CDR3 nucleotides are TGTGCCAGCAGTTATTCATTATTCGGGACTGCGGAGCAGTACTTC.

On this clone itself: Given the absence of the conserved phenylalanine or tryptophan at the CDR3 end, a read error is likely. No DNA is shown, since the ends of the CDR3 on it are uncertain; the CDR3 is the one TCRdb lists. The genes are TRBV3-1 (or the pseudogene TRBV3-2) and TRBJ1-3. The length of the CDR3 is 12 amino acids, counting both ends. In germline, CDR1 is LGHDT, CDR2 YNNKEL (reference sequence). This CDR3 is CASSQGPGRRHL.

The chain uses TRBV7-8 and TRBJ1-4, with a weak D call TRBD1 (5 bases). The CDR3 runs to 14 residues. Germline CDR1 reads SGHVS; CDR2 reads FQNEAQ. The ends were cut back, 3 bases at V and 8 bases at J, with 13 bases in the middle. This chain's CDR3 is CASSFPGVVEKLFF. For the CDR3, the DNA is TGTGCCAGCAGCTTTCCGGGGGTAGTGGAAAAACTGTTTTTT.

The V gene is TRBV5-1, the J gene TRBJ2-5; the D is unclear. This CDR3 region has 13 residues. V lost 4 bases and J lost 5, with 12 bases in between. Germline CDR1 SGHRS, CDR2 YFSETQ. The CDR3 spells CASSEFSRETQYF. Here the CDR3 DNA reads TGCGCCAGCAGCGAGTTCTCGCGGGAGACCCAGTACTTC.